This TCR beta chain emerged from a study of T-cell reconstitution after alpha-beta-depleted transplantation in children. Study-wide results and limits: Reported findings indicate that, about two months after transplant, alpha-beta T cells came from several hundred expanded clones, which were derived from non-depleted graft cells.

Preparation of the TCRbeta library was carried out with unique molecular identifiers. TCRdb processed the PCR reads anew with MiXCR; each CDR3 protein has one entry. The sample has about 340,000 distinct CDR3 sequences, 15% to 20% seen once. The sample holds a few counts of this clonotype. What it binds is unknown. The CDR3 has 18 residues. J was trimmed by 5 bases and V by 0 bases; bases with no gene match: 9. The germline CDR1 and CDR2 sequences are LGHNA and YSLEER. This chain joins TRBV4-3 and TRBJ2-3; 12 bases line up with TRBD2. The starting material was PBMCs, mostly from graft donor cells, obtained 360 days after TCRalphabeta/CD19-depleted stem cell transplant. This clonotype was obtained from a male patient aged 2-10 years who had a stem cell transplant for acute lymphoblastic leukemia, so the T cells may come from the graft donor. The CDR3 sequence is CASSQEGVRGLAGDTQYF. CDR3 in DNA: TGCGCCAGCAGCCAAGAAGGGGTGCGGGGACTAGCGGGAGATACGCAGTATTTT.